The following is a T cell receptor (beta chain) sequence with its context. This sample is part of a study of spatial heterogeneity in lung cancer. Overall study: Around 70 TRACERx patients with early, untreated non-small cell lung cancer donated samples. The average count in raw reads for each unique TCR and UMI combination exceeded eight appearances.

TCR cDNA molecules each carried a unique molecular identifier. Using its own MiXCR run on the 5' RACE reads, TCRdb lists one record per CDR3 protein. The table shows fewer than 60,000 distinct CDR3 sequences, with 7.4% occurring only once. Time point meaning: blood at routine non-recurrence follow-up after resection. Whole RNA obtained from tumor, nontumor lung or frozen PBMC underwent sequencing without sorting. V was shortened by 6 bases and J by 7 bases, with 9 bases between the two germline ends. The CDR3 length is 11 residues. Germline V gene sequence: CDR1 SGHTA, CDR2 FQGNSA. This receptor was identified in a female donor with early-stage non-small cell lung cancer. The chain uses TRBV7-2 and TRBJ2-5; D call uncertain. The source was PBMCs, collected at follow-up. The CDR3, as DNA: TGTGCCAGCAGACTCTCAGGGACCCAGTACTTC. This gives the protein CASRLSGTQYF. Full variable domain (outside the CDR3, taken from reference TRBV7-2 and TRBJ2-5): GAGVSQSPSNKVTEKGKDVELRCDPISGHTALYWYRQSLGQGLEFLIYFQGNSAPDKSGLPSDRFSAERTGGSVSTLTIQRTQQEDSAVYLCASRLSGTQYFGPGTRLLVL.